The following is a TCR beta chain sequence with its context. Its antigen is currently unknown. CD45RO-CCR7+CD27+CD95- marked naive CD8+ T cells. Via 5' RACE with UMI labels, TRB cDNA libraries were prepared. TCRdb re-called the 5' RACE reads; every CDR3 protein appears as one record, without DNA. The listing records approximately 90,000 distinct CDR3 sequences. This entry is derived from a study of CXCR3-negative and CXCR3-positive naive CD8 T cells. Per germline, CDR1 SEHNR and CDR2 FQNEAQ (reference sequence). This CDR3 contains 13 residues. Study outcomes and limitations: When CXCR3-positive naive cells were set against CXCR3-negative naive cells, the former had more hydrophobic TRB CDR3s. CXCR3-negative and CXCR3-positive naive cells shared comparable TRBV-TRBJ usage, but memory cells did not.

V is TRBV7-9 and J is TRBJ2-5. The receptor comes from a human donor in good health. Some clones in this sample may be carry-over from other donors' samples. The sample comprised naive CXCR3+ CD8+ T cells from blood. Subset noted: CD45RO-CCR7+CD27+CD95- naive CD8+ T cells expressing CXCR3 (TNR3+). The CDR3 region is CASSLQGFETQYF.